A single sample is the source of the 30 T cell receptor beta chains below, sequenced in a study of spatial heterogeneity in lung cancer. Time point here: blood at routine non-recurrence follow-up after resection. TCRdb recomputed calls from the 5' RACE reads with MiXCR, one row per CDR3 protein. Here the sample spans roughly 29,000 distinct CDR3 sequences, 5% to 6% being singletons. This specimen consisted of PBMCs, obtained at follow-up. These receptors came from a female donor with early-stage non-small cell lung cancer.

This clonotype was observed a handful of times. J is TRBJ2-5 and V is TRBV6-1, with no clear D. The V gene lost 3 bases and the J gene lost 5 bases, with 13 bases spanning the gap. The germline V gene has CDR1 MNHNS and CDR2 SASEGT. The CDR3 sequence is 14 residues long. The CDR3 loop is CASSDPTGWETQYF. In nucleotides, the CDR3 is TGTGCCAGCAGTGACCCGACGGGCTGGGAGACCCAGTACTTC.

This clonotype was detected many times. The chain recombines TRBV12-3 or TRBV12-4 with TRBJ2-2; 9 bases line up with TRBD1. Trimming removed 4 bases from V and 0 bases from J; junction bases left unmatched: 6. The CDR3 runs 17 residues. The CDR3 DNA follows: TGTGCCAGCAGTTCTCGACGACAGGGGGCGAACACCGGGGAGCTGTTTTTT. Its protein is CASSSRRQGANTGELFF.

This clonotype qualifies as medium-sized. The CDR3 here is CATSDWGPGGKETQYF. The CDR3 bases are TGTGCCACCAGTGATTGGGGACCAGGGGGAAAAGAGACCCAGTACTTC. The chain employs TRBV24-1 and TRBJ2-5; TRBD1 matches 7 bases. V lost 2 bases and J lost 3; bases outside the gene matches: 8. Looked up from germline, CDR1 is KGHDR and CDR2 is SFDVKD. This CDR3 spans 16 amino acids.

This clonotype was recorded at least ten times. CDR3 in amino acids: CASRERTSGAGGNIQYF. The CDR3 region has the DNA TGTGCCAGCAGGGAGCGGACTAGCGGAGCGGGGGGAAACATTCAGTACTTC. The genes are TRBV27 and TRBJ2-4; 10 nucleotides agree with TRBD2. This CDR3 comprises 17 residues. CDR1 MNHEY and CDR2 SMNVEV come from the germline V gene (reference sequence). V lost 6 bases and J lost 6; bases outside the gene matches: 14.

This clonotype appeared many times. The chain carries TRBV7-8 and TRBJ2-1; 7 bases match TRBD2. The germline CDR1 and CDR2 sequences are SGHVS and FQNEAQ. CDR3 size: 15 residues. After removal of 3 bases from V and 1 base from J, the junction contained 3 bases not matched to a gene. CDR3: CASSFSSGSYNEQFF. The CDR3 DNA sequence: TGTGCCAGCAGCTTCTCTAGCGGTTCCTACAATGAGCAGTTCTTC.

This clonotype has ten or more counts. The chain recombines TRBV12-3 or TRBV12-4 with TRBJ2-6; D is unclear. Trimming shortened V by 7 bases and J by 1 base, and 5 bases separated the two germline ends. This CDR3 has 13 amino acids. CDR3 nucleotides: TGTGCCAGCACCCGTTCTGGGGCCAACGTCCTGACTTTC. Translating gives CASTRSGANVLTF.

A few counts support this clonotype. This sequence joins TRBV9 and TRBJ2-5, with TRBD1 identical over 9 bases. Losses at the gene ends were 3 bases for V and 2 bases for J; bases not matched to a gene: 2. Germline values: CDR1 SGDLS, CDR2 YYNGEE. The CDR3 spans 14 residues. CDR3 sequence reads: CASSAGQGQETQYF. CDR3 nucleotide sequence: TGTGCCAGCAGCGCCGGACAGGGGCAAGAGACCCAGTACTTC.

This clonotype appeared many times. The V call is TRBV5-6, the J call TRBJ2-7, with 11 bases that match TRBD1. Per germline, CDR1 SGHDT and CDR2 YYEEEE. With 3 bases clipped from V and 4 bases from J, the junction kept 3 bases outside the gene matches. The CDR3 is made up of 14 amino acids. The CDR3 here is CASSSDRGQYEQYF. CDR3 bases: TGTGCCAGCAGCTCGGACAGGGGGCAGTACGAGCAGTACTTC.

This clonotype was recorded at least ten times. The CDR3 DNA sequence: TGTGCCAGCAGCAGACGTGGGGAGTCCTACAATGAGCAGTTCTTC. Protein sequence: CASSRRGESYNEQFF. This rearrangement joins TRBV12-3 or TRBV12-4 to TRBJ2-1, with D perhaps matching TRBD2 (5 bases). The CDR3 length is 15 residues. Trimming removed 6 bases at V and 1 base at J, with 13 bases between.

This clonotype was counted many times. The chain is built from TRBV19 and TRBJ2-2, with a weak D call TRBD1 (6 bases). Germline assignment: CDR1 LNHDA and CDR2 SQIVND (reference sequence). V gave up 3 bases and J gave up 1 base, with 12 bases separating them. This CDR3 is built from 16 residues. The CDR3: CASSILQGLNTGELFF. The CDR3 DNA sequence: TGTGCCAGTAGTATCCTACAGGGTCTGAACACCGGGGAGCTGTTTTTT.

This clonotype was observed at least ten times. The chain links TRBV24-1 to TRBJ2-3; D might be TRBD1 or TRBD2, each matching 5 bases. The V end lost 3 bases, the J end lost 2 bases, and 11 bases lay between the germline ends. Per the germline V gene, CDR1 is KGHDR and CDR2 is SFDVKD. The CDR3 has 15 residues. The CDR3 sequence is CATSDNGAPTDTQYF. The CDR3 DNA follows: TGTGCCACCAGTGATAACGGGGCCCCCACAGATACGCAGTATTTT.

This clonotype was seen a few times. The chain joins TRBV7-8 to TRBJ2-7, with TRBD2 matching 11 bases. Germline CDR1 and CDR2: SGHVS and FQNEAQ. Unmatched junction bases numbered 8, after V lost 3 bases and J lost 1 base. This CDR3 spans 17 amino acids. In DNA, the CDR3 is TGTGCCAGCAGCTTGGCAGGGACTAGCGGTTTTTCCTACGAGCAGTACTTC. Protein sequence: CASSLAGTSGFSYEQYF.

This clonotype was detected many times. The CDR3 DNA is TGCAGCGTTGAAAGGAGGCAGGGGGCAGCCGGGGAGCTGTTTTTT. It translates to CSVERRQGAAGELFF. The chain recombines TRBV29-1 with TRBJ2-2; 8 bases align to TRBD1. Trimming cost V 2 bases and J 6 bases; bases outside gene matches: 8. In germline, CDR1 is SQVTM, CDR2 ANQGSEA. This CDR3 region has 15 residues.

This clonotype is labeled medium-sized. The chain links TRBV7-9 to TRBJ2-3; tentatively, D is TRBD2 (6 bases). Between the trimmed V and J ends, which lost 5 bases and 6 bases, there was a span of 9 bases. This CDR3 has 12 amino acids. Germline CDR1 SEHNR, CDR2 FQNEAQ (reference sequence). CDR3 protein: CASSPLADTQYF. CDR3 DNA: TGTGCCAGCAGCCCCCTAGCGGATACGCAGTATTTT.

This clonotype was counted many times. The chain links TRBV5-6 to TRBJ2-7, with D perhaps matching TRBD1 (7 bases). Trimming cost V 0 bases and J 4 bases, with 14 bases left between them. The germline gives CDR1 SGHDT, CDR2 YYEEEE. The CDR3 is 15 residues long. In DNA form, the CDR3 reads TGTGCCAGCAGCTTGGCCGGACCAGGGGGGTACGAGCAGTACTTC. Its translation: CASSLAGPGGYEQYF. The whole variable domain, filled in from reference TRBV5-6 and TRBJ2-7, reads DAGVTQSPTHLIKTRGQQVTLRCSPKSGHDTVSWYQQALGQGPQFIFQYYEEEERQRGNFPDRFSGHQFPNYSSELNVNALLLGDSALYLCASSLAGPGGYEQYFGPGTRLTVT.

The table lists this clonotype with many counts. The rearrangement uses TRBV9 and TRBJ2-3; D remains unclear. The ends were cut back, 4 bases at V and 4 bases at J, with 13 bases in the middle. The CDR3 is 14 amino acids. From germline, CDR1 is SGDLS and CDR2 YYNGEE. The CDR3 region has the DNA TGTGCCAGCAGCACGGGCCCCGGCGCAGATACGCAGTATTTT. It specifies CASSTGPGADTQYF. The full variable domain, rest sourced from reference TRBV9 and TRBJ2-3, is DSGVTQTPKHLITATGQRVTLRCSPRSGDLSVYWYQQSLDQGLQFLIQYYNGEERAKGNILERFSAQQFPDLHSELNLSSLELGDSALYFCASSTGPGADTQYFGPGTRLTVL.

The chain combines TRBV11-3 with TRBJ2-2, with D possibly matching TRBD2 (5 bases). Between the trimmed V and J ends, which lost 2 bases and 8 bases, there was a span of 12 bases. The CDR3 is 14 residues long. Germline V gene data show CDR1 as SGHNT and CDR2 as YENEEA. The CDR3 is CASSLNAGMGELFF. CDR3 nucleotides: TGTGCCAGCAGCTTAAATGCCGGGATGGGGGAGCTGTTTTTT.

This clonotype was detected ten times or more. The rearrangement links TRBV27 to TRBJ1-5; TRBD1 might be the D (6 bases). Germline CDR1 and CDR2: MNHEY and SMNVEV (reference sequence). The V end lost 2 bases, the J end lost 6 bases, and 11 bases lay between the germline ends. The CDR3 length is 14 residues. In DNA, the CDR3 is TGTGCCAGCAGTTTACATGAGGGGGGTCAGCCCCAGCATTTT. It specifies CASSLHEGGQPQHF.

This clonotype turned up a few times. Just one base apart from a much larger clone, this may be a read error. The V and J genes are TRBV7-2 and TRBJ1-2, with 8 bases identical to TRBD1. Per the germline V gene, CDR1 is SGHTA and CDR2 is FQGNSA. The CDR3 is 13 residues long. The CDR3 DNA reads TGTGTCAGCAGCCCAGGGACAGGCTATGGCTACACCTTC. Translation gives CVSSPGTGYGYTF. Together with reference TRBV7-2 and TRBJ1-2, the CDR3 gives the full variable domain: GAGVSQSPSNKVTEKGKDVELRCDPISGHTALYWYRQSLGQGLEFLIYFQGNSAPDKSGLPSDRFSAERTGGSVSTLTIQRTQQEDSAVYLCVSSPGTGYGYTFGSGTRLTVV.

This chain connects TRBV20-1 to TRBJ2-5; the D gene could be TRBD1 or TRBD2 (5 bases each). Per the germline V gene, CDR1 is DFQATT and CDR2 is SNEGSKA (reference sequence). V lost 0 bases, J lost 4 bases, and 15 bases lay in between. The CDR3 is 15 amino acids. CDR3 nucleotide sequence: TGCAGTGCTAGAGATATTTTGAGGGACGGAGAGACCCAGTACTTC. It translates to CSARDILRDGETQYF.

This clonotype came up many times. The CDR3 is CSARRSLLETEAFF. CDR3 bases: TGCAGTGCTAGAAGGTCGCTATTGGAGACTGAAGCTTTCTTT. The chain combines TRBV20-1 with TRBJ1-1; D gene ambiguous. Germline CDR1 is DFQATT and CDR2 is SNEGSKA (reference sequence). This CDR3 region has 14 residues. Trimming took 2 bases from V and 5 from J, leaving 15 bases between them.

This clonotype was counted at least ten times. The rearrangement joins TRBV7-2 to TRBJ2-7; D unclear. The CDR3 has 12 amino acids. The germline CDR1 and CDR2 sequences are SGHTA and FQGNSA. V was cut by 4 bases and J by 2 bases, with 6 bases left in between. CDR3: CASSSQAYEQYF. CDR3 DNA: TGTGCCAGCAGCTCCCAGGCCTACGAGCAGTACTTC.

This clonotype has a count of ten or more. The chain combines TRBV5-6 with TRBJ2-1; D is undetermined. Germline assignment: CDR1 SGHDT and CDR2 YYEEEE. V gave up 0 bases and J gave up 0 bases, with 7 bases separating them. The CDR3 spans 15 residues. The CDR3 region has the DNA TGTGCCAGCAGCTTGGGTCTGAGCTCCTACAATGAGCAGTTCTTC. Amino acid sequence: CASSLGLSSYNEQFF.

This clonotype was detected ten times or more. The chain employs TRBV7-2 and TRBJ2-5; D is uncertain. CDR3 size: 14 residues. Per the germline V gene, CDR1 is SGHTA and CDR2 is FQGNSA. Trimming pared 2 bases from V and 5 bases from J, leaving 12 bases between. CDR3 sequence reads: CASSLSSVGETQYF. CDR3 bases: TGTGCCAGCAGCTTATCTTCGGTTGGCGAGACCCAGTACTTC.

This clonotype was counted at least ten times. The rearrangement joins TRBV6-2 or TRBV6-3 to TRBJ2-5, with D unclear. CDR1 is MNHEY and CDR2 is SVGEGT in the germline V gene. The V end was cut by 6 bases, the J end by 1 base, with 15 bases between. CDR3 size: 15 residues. The CDR3 here is CASRRFSGFQETQYF. The CDR3 nucleotides are TGTGCCAGCAGACGGTTCTCCGGGTTCCAAGAGACCCAGTACTTC.

This clonotype was found many times. The J gene is TRBJ2-1, the V gene TRBV24-1, with D tentatively TRBD2 (5 bases). The CDR3 sequence is 16 residues long. Trimming cost V 3 bases and J 0 bases, with 11 bases left between them. Germline-derived CDR1 and CDR2 are KGHDR and SFDVKD. The CDR3 sequence is CATSDDSASSYNEQFF. The CDR3 DNA reads TGTGCCACCAGTGATGATAGCGCTAGCTCCTACAATGAGCAGTTCTTC.

The V and J genes are TRBV2 and TRBJ2-7, with D perhaps matching TRBD1 (5 bases). In germline, CDR1 is SNHLY, CDR2 FYNNEI. The CDR3 runs to 15 residues. Trimming cost V 2 bases and J 7 bases, with 18 bases left between them. The DNA for the CDR3 is TGTGCCAGCAGTGAACTGGTCTCACGATCAGGGGAGCAGTACTTC. Amino acids: CASSELVSRSGEQYF.

This clonotype was detected many times. The V gene is TRBV10-3, the J gene TRBJ2-7; TRBD2 matches at 8 bases. The ends lost 11 bases at V and 1 base at J; junction bases unmatched: 10. Per germline, CDR1 ENHRY and CDR2 SYGVKD. The CDR3 loop spans 14 amino acids. CDR3 amino acids: CAASVSGTSYEQYF. CDR3 DNA: TGTGCCGCCTCGGTTAGCGGGACATCCTACGAGCAGTACTTC.

This clonotype was counted only a few times. The chain uses TRBV28 and TRBJ1-1, with D possibly being TRBD1 (5 bases). This CDR3 is built from 14 residues. The germline gives CDR1 MDHEN, CDR2 SYDVKM. V was pared by 2 bases and J by 3 bases, with 10 bases between. The chain's CDR3 is CASSLVGGDTEAFF. The DNA of the CDR3 is TGTGCCAGCAGTTTAGTGGGGGGTGACACTGAAGCTTTCTTT.

This clonotype appeared many times. The rearrangement uses TRBV20-1 and TRBJ2-7; 7 bases are shared with TRBD1. Germline values: CDR1 DFQATT, CDR2 SNEGSKA (reference sequence). V lost 3 bases, J lost 2 bases, and 4 bases stayed unmatched. CDR3 length: 13 residues. The CDR3: CSARDRSPYEQYF. CDR3 bases: TGCAGTGCTAGGGACAGGTCGCCCTACGAGCAGTACTTC.